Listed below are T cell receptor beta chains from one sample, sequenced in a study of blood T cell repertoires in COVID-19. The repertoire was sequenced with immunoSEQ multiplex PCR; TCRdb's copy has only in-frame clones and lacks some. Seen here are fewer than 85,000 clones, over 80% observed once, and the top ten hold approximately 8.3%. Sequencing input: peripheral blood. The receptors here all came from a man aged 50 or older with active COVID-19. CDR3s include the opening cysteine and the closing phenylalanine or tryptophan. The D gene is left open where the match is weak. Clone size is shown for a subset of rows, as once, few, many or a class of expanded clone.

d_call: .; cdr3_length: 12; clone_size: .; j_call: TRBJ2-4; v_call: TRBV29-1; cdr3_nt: TGCAGCGTTGGGCCCCGCGGAAACATTCAGTACTTC; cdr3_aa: CSVGPRGNIQYF
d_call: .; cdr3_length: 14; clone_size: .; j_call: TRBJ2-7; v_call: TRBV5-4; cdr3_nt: TGTGCCAGCAGCTATTATACAGGGATGTACGAGCAGTACTTC; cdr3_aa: CASSYYTGMYEQYF
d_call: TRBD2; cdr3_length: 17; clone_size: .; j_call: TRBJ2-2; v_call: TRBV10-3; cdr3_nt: TGTGCCATCAGATCGACTAGCGGGGAATCCCATACCGGGGAGCTGTTTTTT; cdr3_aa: CAIRSTSGESHTGELFF
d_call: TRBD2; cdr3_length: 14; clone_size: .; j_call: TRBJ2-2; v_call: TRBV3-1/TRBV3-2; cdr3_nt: TGTGCCAGCCGCGCGGGGGCGAACACCGGGGAGCTGTTTTTT; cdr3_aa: CASRAGANTGELFF
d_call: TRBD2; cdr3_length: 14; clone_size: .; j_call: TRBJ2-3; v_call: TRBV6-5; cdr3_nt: TGTGCCAGCAGTCTCGGGGGGGCACAGGATACGCAGTATTTT; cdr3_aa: CASSLGGAQDTQYF
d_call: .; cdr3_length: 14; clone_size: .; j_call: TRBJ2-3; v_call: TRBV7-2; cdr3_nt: TGTGCCAGCAGCCCGGGACAAAGCACAGATACGCAGTATTTT; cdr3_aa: CASSPGQSTDTQYF
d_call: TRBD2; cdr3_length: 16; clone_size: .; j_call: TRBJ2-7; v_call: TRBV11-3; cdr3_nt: TGTGCCAGCAGCTTAGGTTCCGGGGGGGGCCACTACGAGCAGTACTTC; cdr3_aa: CASSLGSGGGHYEQYF
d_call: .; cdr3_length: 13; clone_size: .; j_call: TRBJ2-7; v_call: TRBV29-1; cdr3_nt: TGCAGCGTTGAAACCACGATGGGCAACGAGCAGTACTTC; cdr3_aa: CSVETTMGNEQYF
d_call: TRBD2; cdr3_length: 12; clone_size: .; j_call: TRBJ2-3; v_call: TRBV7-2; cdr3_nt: TGTGCCAGCCGACGGGAGGGACATACGCAGTATTTT; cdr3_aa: CASRREGHTQYF
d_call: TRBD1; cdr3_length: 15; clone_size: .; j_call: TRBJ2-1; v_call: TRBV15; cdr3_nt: TGTGCCACCGGAGTAACAGGGGCCTTTTCGAATGAGCAGTTCTTC; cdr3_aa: CATGVTGAFSNEQFF
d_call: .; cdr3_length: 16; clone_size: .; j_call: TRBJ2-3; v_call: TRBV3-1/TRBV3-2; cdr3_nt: TGTGCCAGCAGTCGGATCATGTGGTGCCAGGCGGATACGCAGTATTTT; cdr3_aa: CASSRIMWCQADTQYF
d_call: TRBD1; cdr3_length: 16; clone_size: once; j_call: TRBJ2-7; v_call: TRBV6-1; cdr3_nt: TGTGCCAGCAGTGAGTTAGCAGGGGGCATCTCCTACGAGCAGTACTTC; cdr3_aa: CASSELAGGISYEQYF
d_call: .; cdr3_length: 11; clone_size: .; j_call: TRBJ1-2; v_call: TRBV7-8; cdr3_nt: TGTGCCAGCAGCCGGGACTACGGCTACACCTTC; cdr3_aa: CASSRDYGYTF
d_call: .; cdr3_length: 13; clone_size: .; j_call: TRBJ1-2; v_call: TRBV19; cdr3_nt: TGTGCCAGTTCATTCCGACAGAACTATGGCTACACCTTC; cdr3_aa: CASSFRQNYGYTF
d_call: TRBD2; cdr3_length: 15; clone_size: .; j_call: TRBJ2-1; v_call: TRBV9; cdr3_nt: TGTGCCAGCAGCGTAGAGCTAGCGGGGTACAATGAGCAGTTCTTC; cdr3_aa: CASSVELAGYNEQFF
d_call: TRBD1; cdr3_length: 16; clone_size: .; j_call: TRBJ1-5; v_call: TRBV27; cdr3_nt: TGTGCCAGCAGTCTCTACCCGGGACAGGTAAATCAGCCCCAGCATTTT; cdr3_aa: CASSLYPGQVNQPQHF